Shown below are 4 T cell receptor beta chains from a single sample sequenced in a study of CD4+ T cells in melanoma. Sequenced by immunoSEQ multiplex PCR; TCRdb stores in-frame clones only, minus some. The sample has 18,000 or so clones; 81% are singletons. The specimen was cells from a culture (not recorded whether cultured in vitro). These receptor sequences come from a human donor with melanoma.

CDR3 in amino acids: CSAREGGETQYF. The CDR3 DNA sequence: TGCAGCGCAAGGGAGGGAGGGGAGACCCAGTACTTC. The rearrangement joins TRBV29-1 to TRBJ2-5, with 7 bases aligning to TRBD2. Germline loops: CDR1 SQVTM, CDR2 ANQGSEA. The junction had 7 bases not matched to a gene; V was cut back by 7 bases and J by 5 bases. The CDR3 has 12 amino acids.

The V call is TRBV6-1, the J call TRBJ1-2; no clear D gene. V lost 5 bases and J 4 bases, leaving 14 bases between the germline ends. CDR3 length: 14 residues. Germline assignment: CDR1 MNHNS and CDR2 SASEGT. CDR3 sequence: CASSLRLGSYGYTF. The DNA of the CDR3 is TGTGCCAGCAGTCTCCGACTGGGCTCCTATGGCTACACCTTC.

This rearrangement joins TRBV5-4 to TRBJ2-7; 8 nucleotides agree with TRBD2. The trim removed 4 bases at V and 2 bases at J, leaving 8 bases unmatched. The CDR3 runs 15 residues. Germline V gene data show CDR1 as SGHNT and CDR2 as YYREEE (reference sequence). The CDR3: CASSPSGGQTYEQYF. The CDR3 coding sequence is TGTGCCAGCAGCCCGAGCGGGGGCCAAACCTACGAGCAGTACTTC. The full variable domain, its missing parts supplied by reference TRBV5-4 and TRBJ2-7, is ETGVTQSPTHLIKTRGQQVTLRCSSQSGHNTVSWYQQALGQGPQFIFQYYREEENGRGNFPPRFSGLQFPNYSSELNVNALELDDSALYLCASSPSGGQTYEQYFGPGTRLTVT.

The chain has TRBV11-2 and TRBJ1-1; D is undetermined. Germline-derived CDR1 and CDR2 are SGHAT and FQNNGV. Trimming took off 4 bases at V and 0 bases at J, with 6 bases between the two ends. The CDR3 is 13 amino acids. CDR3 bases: TGTGCCAGCAGCTCCACCGTGAACACTGAAGCTTTCTTT. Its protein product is CASSSTVNTEAFF.